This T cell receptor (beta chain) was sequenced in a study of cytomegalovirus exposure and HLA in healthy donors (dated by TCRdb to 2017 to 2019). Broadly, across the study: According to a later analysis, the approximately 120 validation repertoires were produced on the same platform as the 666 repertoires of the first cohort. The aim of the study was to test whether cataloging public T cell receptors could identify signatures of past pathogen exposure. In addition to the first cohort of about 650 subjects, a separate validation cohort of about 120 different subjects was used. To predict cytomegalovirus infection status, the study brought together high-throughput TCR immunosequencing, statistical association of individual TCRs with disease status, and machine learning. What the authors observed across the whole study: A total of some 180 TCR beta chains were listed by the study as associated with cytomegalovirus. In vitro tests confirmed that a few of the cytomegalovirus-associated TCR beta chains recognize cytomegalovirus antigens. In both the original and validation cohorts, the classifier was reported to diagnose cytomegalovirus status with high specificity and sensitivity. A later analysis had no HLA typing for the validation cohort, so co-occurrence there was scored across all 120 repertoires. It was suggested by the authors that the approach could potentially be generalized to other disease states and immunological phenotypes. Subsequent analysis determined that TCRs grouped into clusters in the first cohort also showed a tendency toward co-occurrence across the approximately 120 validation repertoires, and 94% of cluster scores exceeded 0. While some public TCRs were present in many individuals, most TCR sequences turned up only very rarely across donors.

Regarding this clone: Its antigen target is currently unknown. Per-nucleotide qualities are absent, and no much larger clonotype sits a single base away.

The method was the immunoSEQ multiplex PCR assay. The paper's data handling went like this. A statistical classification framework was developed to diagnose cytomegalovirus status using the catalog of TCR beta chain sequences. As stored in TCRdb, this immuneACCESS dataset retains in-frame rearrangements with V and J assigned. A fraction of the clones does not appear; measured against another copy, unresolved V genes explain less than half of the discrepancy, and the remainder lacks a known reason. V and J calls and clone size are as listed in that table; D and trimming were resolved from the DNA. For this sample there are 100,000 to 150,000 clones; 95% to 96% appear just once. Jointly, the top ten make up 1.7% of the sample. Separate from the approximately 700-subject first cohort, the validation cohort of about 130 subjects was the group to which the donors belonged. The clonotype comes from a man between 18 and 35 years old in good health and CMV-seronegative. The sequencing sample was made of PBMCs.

The CDR3: CASSPPGGGEDGYTF. The nucleotide sequence is given as TGTGCCAGCAGCCCGCCCGGGGGGGGCGAGGATGGCTACACCTTC. The rearranged chain carries TRBV7-9 and TRBJ1-2; the D gene is perhaps TRBD1, from 6 matching bases. The V and J ends are trimmed by 5 bases and 6 bases, leaving 19 bases between them. The germline V gene (reference sequence) supplies CDR1 SEHNR and CDR2 FQNEAQ. From the cysteine up to the phenylalanine, the CDR3 has a length of 15 residues. Only the CDR3 region is kept as DNA, spanning 45 bases read in frame from base 1.